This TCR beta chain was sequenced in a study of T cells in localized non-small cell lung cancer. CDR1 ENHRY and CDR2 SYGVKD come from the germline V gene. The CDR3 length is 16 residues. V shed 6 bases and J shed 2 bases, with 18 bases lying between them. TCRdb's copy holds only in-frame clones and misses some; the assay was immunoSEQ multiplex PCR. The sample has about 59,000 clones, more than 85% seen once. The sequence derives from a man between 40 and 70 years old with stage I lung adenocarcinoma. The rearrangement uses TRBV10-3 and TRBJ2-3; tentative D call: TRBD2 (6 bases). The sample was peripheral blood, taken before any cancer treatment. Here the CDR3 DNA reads TGTGCCATCAGAAAATATAGCGGCCTCGACACAGATACGCAGTATTTT. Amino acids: CAIRKYSGLDTDTQYF.